A selection of T cell receptor beta chains follows, all from one sample in a study of cytomegalovirus exposure and HLA in healthy donors. Using immunoSEQ multiplex PCR, the repertoire was profiled, and TCRdb retains in-frame clones only, with some absent. The table includes 220,000 or so clones, more than 65% detected once. Material: PBMCs. The receptors here all came from a woman aged 25 to 39 in good health and CMV-seronegative. The CDR3 runs from the conserved cysteine through the conserved F or W. The order of the fields is clone size, V gene, J gene, D gene, CDR3 protein, CDR3 DNA. The D gene is left open where the match is weak. Where a row states a size, it is once, few, many or the class of an expanded clone; other rows omit it.

>few|TRBV5-6|TRBJ1-2|TRBD1
CASSLGFGQGGGYTF
TGTGCCAGCAGCTTGGGCTTTGGACAGGGAGGAGGCTACACCTTC
>.|TRBV18|TRBJ2-1|TRBD2
CATTRGILAGEGGNNEQFF
TGTGCCACCACAAGAGGTATTCTAGCGGGAGAAGGAGGGAACAATGAGCAGTTCTTC
>.|TRBV6-5|TRBJ1-1|.
CASSYPPGDAAEAFF
TGTGCCAGCAGTTACCCGCCGGGGGACGCCGCTGAAGCTTTCTTT
>.|TRBV19|TRBJ2-1|.
CASRERGREDNEQFF
TGTGCCAGTAGAGAAAGGGGGCGGGAGGACAATGAGCAGTTCTTC
>.|TRBV30|TRBJ2-7|.
CAWNSGVDYEQYF
TGTGCCTGGAACTCAGGGGTAGACTACGAGCAGTACTTC
>.|TRBV2|TRBJ1-6|.
CASSGFRPYNSPLHF
TGTGCCAGCAGTGGATTCAGGCCCTATAATTCACCCCTCCACTTT
>.|TRBV11-3|TRBJ2-1|.
CASSFDSSSYNEQFF
TGTGCCAGCAGTTTTGACTCAAGCTCCTACAATGAGCAGTTCTTC
>.|TRBV5-1|TRBJ1-2|.
CASSLGFGSNYGYTF
TGCGCCAGCAGCTTGGGGTTCGGGAGTAACTATGGCTACACCTTC
>.|TRBV6-5|TRBJ1-2|.
CASRTQRSTGYTF
TGTGCCAGCAGGACACAGCGGTCGACAGGCTACACCTTC
>.|TRBV30|TRBJ1-1|.
CAWNRDIDNTAEAFF
TGTGCCTGGAACCGGGACATCGATAATACCGCTGAAGCTTTCTTT
>.|TRBV6-8|TRBJ2-1|TRBD2
CASSYPELAGGPLDEQFF
TGTGCCAGCAGTTACCCGGAACTGGCGGGGGGGCCTCTGGATGAGCAGTTCTTC
>.|TRBV5-4|TRBJ2-2|.
CARSFRRAGELFF
TGTGCCAGAAGTTTTAGAAGAGCCGGGGAGCTGTTTTTT
>.|TRBV21-1|TRBJ2-2|.
CASRMRGTGDTGELFF
TGTGCCAGCAGAATGAGGGGGACAGGGGACACCGGGGAGCTGTTTTTT
>.|TRBV28|TRBJ2-2|.
CASRDTLGGELFF
TGTGCCAGCAGAGACACCCTCGGCGGGGAGCTGTTTTTT
>.|TRBV7-9|TRBJ1-4|.
CASSLIAVREKLFF
TGTGCCAGCAGCTTAATCGCCGTCAGGGAAAAACTGTTTTTT
>.|TRBV6-5|TRBJ2-1|.
CASSYSGALYNEQFF
TGTGCCAGCAGTTACTCGGGGGCCCTCTACAATGAGCAGTTCTTC
>.|TRBV5-1|TRBJ1-2|.
CASSSDGGYGYTF
TGCGCCAGCAGCTCCGACGGGGGCTATGGCTACACCTTC
>.|TRBV6-5|TRBJ1-3|.
CASEDRHSGNTIYF
TGTGCCAGCGAGGACAGACACTCTGGAAACACCATATATTTT
>.|TRBV2|TRBJ2-2|TRBD1
CASSGDRGLPNTGELFF
TGTGCCAGCAGTGGGGACAGGGGGCTACCGAACACCGGGGAGCTGTTTTTT
>once|TRBV6-5|TRBJ2-1|.
CASSYGGNSYNEQFF
TGTGCCAGCAGTTACGGGGGGAACTCCTACAATGAGCAGTTCTTC
>.|TRBV7-5|TRBJ1-3|.
CARSNPGQGNTIYF
TGTGCCAGAAGCAACCCGGGACAGGGAAACACCATATATTTT
>.|TRBV7-9|TRBJ2-2|.
CASSSMGGGELFF
TGTGCCAGCAGCTCGATGGGAGGCGGGGAGCTGTTTTTT
>.|TRBV5-4|TRBJ2-5|TRBD2
CASSRLVASGIPQETQYF
TGTGCCAGCAGCCGACTAGTGGCTAGCGGGATCCCCCAAGAGACCCAGTACTTC
>.|TRBV5-1|TRBJ1-4|.
CASSLTGSNEKLFF
TGCGCCAGCAGCTTAACGGGATCTAATGAAAAACTGTTTTTT
>.|TRBV4-1|TRBJ2-7|TRBD2
CASSSVPWRGGAQEQYF
TGCGCCAGCTCCTCGGTACCGTGGCGGGGGGGGGCGCAGGAGCAGTACTTC
>.|TRBV7-9|TRBJ2-5|TRBD2
CASSLGGARETQYF
TGTGCCAGCAGTCTCGGGGGGGCGCGGGAGACCCAGTACTTC
>.|TRBV10-1|TRBJ2-3|.
CASSESLDIHTDTQYF
TGCGCCAGCAGTGAGTCTTTGGACATCCACACAGATACGCAGTATTTT
>few|TRBV5-6|TRBJ1-3|.
CASSLSLVAGNTIYF
TGTGCCAGCAGCTTATCCCTGGTAGCAGGAAACACCATATATTTT
>.|TRBV10-3|TRBJ2-3|TRBD2
CAISANSGKTDTQYF
TGTGCCATCAGTGCGAATAGCGGGAAAACGGATACGCAGTATTTT
>.|TRBV6-5|TRBJ1-1|.
CASSFRGFDTEAFF
TGTGCCAGCAGTTTCAGGGGTTTCGACACTGAAGCTTTCTTT
>.|TRBV5-8|TRBJ2-5|TRBD2
CASSTSRASGRGETQYF
TGTGCCAGCAGCACCAGTCGAGCTAGCGGGAGAGGAGAGACCCAGTACTTC
>.|TRBV25-1|TRBJ2-3|.
CASSDHSTDTQYF
TGTGCCAGCAGTGACCATAGCACAGATACGCAGTATTTT
>.|TRBV2|TRBJ2-3|TRBD2
CASTLRLAGESTDTQYF
TGTGCCAGCACCCTTCGCCTAGCGGGGGAAAGCACAGATACGCAGTATTTT
>.|TRBV10-3|TRBJ1-3|.
CAIRNGRDSGNTIYF
TGTGCCATCAGGAATGGACGGGACTCTGGAAACACCATATATTTT
>.|TRBV7-9|TRBJ2-5|.
CASSLVGGSETQYF
TGTGCCAGCAGCTTGGTGGGGGGATCAGAGACCCAGTACTTC
>once|TRBV29-1|TRBJ2-7|.
CSVVAGGYEQYF
TGCAGCGTTGTGGCCGGGGGATACGAGCAGTACTTC
>.|TRBV6-1|TRBJ1-5|.
CASSAPDRPEQPQHF
TGTGCCAGCAGCGCTCCAGACAGGCCAGAGCAGCCCCAGCATTTT
>once|TRBV10-3|TRBJ2-3|TRBD2
CAIREGLASSTDTQYF
TGTGCCATCAGGGAGGGACTAGCGTCTTCCACAGATACGCAGTATTTT
>.|TRBV15|TRBJ1-5|.
CATSRGGSNSNQPQHF
TGTGCCACCAGCAGAGGGGGCAGCAATAGCAATCAGCCCCAGCATTTT
>.|TRBV4-1|TRBJ2-3|TRBD2
CASSLSGLAGGDTQYF
TGTGCCAGCAGCCTAAGTGGACTAGCGGGAGGTGATACGCAGTATTTT
>.|TRBV29-1|TRBJ1-2|.
CSVEGAGVGYTF
TGCAGCGTTGAAGGCGCGGGAGTGGGCTACACCTTC
>.|TRBV18|TRBJ1-1|.
CASSPGGGHTEAFF
TGTGCCAGCTCACCCGGAGGCGGACACACTGAAGCTTTCTTT
>.|TRBV6-1|TRBJ2-7|.
CASSYDSSYEQYF
TGTGCCAGCAGTTATGACAGTTCCTACGAGCAGTACTTC
>.|TRBV7-6|TRBJ1-1|.
CASSLEPQGTKTEAFF
TGTGCCAGCAGCTTAGAACCGCAGGGGACGAAAACTGAAGCTTTCTTT
>.|TRBV6-1|TRBJ2-7|TRBD2
CASSELSGPYEQYF
TGTGCCAGCAGTGAACTTAGCGGGCCCTACGAGCAGTACTTC
>.|TRBV4-2|TRBJ2-5|TRBD2
CASSPNSRGGEETQYF
TGTGCCAGCAGCCCCAATAGCCGGGGGGGCGAGGAGACCCAGTACTTC
>.|TRBV6-1|TRBJ1-2|TRBD1
CASSLGQGSYGYTF
TGTGCCAGCAGTCTTGGACAGGGGAGCTATGGCTACACCTTC
>.|TRBV19|TRBJ1-2|.
CASSIAMDSYGYTF
TGTGCCAGTAGTATAGCGATGGACAGCTATGGCTACACCTTC
>.|TRBV21-1|TRBJ2-3|.
CASSKGVGGLGHTDTQYF
TGTGCCAGCAGCAAAGGTGTCGGAGGGCTTGGGCACACAGATACGCAGTATTTT
>.|TRBV2|TRBJ1-4|.
CASSVLEKLFF
TGTGCCAGCAGTGTGTTAGAAAAACTGTTTTTT
>.|TRBV5-1|TRBJ2-1|.
CASSPSGSSYNEQFF
TGCGCCAGCAGCCCCTCGGGGAGCTCCTACAATGAGCAGTTCTTC
>.|TRBV6-5|TRBJ1-2|TRBD1
CASSYRDRGAYGYTF
TGTGCCAGCAGTTACAGGGACAGGGGCGCCTATGGCTACACCTTC